The clone carrying this TCR beta chain has just one count. Its specificity is not known. The data originate from a study of siplizumab effects on memory and regulatory T cells. Study-wide points: Suppression by proliferating Tregs derived from siplizumab cultures was not verified. Alloreactive sequences traceable to unstimulated CD4+ memory cells were significantly reduced by siplizumab. The study found naive T cells seemingly more diverse than memory cells and seemingly major alloresponse contributors. Sequences below about 10^-5 frequency were poorly captured, limiting mapping of alloreactive clones.

The CDR3 length is 15 residues. Trimming took off 1 base at V and 1 base at J, with 10 bases between the two ends. Germline CDR1 reads SSHAT; CDR2 reads FNYEAQ (reference sequence). Sequencing was performed with immunoSEQ multiplex PCR; in TCRdb, only in-frame clones are kept and a portion is missing. The table has 99,000 or so clones, roughly 94% seen once; the top ten hold about 1.4%. The chain links TRBV7-7 to TRBJ2-5; possibly TRBD1 for D (6 bases). The source is a human donor in good health. The material sequenced was non-Treg CD4+ T cells sorted from blood. The CDR3 DNA follows: TGTGCCAGCAGCTTAGGCGTGGGGGCCCAAGAGACCCAGTACTTC. Protein: CASSLGVGAQETQYF.